A single sample gave rise to the 29 T cell receptor beta chains below, sequenced in a study of human T cells and chemical hapten exposure. TCRdb fed the RACE reads into MiXCR, producing one record per CDR3 protein. Of approximately 77,000 distinct CDR3 sequences in the sample, roughly 7.6% were seen once. As to time point: patch test 1, 2 weeks after DPC sensitization. Treatment given: therapeutic diphenylcyclopropenone sensitization with weekly scalp DPC. The sample was whole blood, taken in connection with sensitization to the hapten diphenylcyclopropenone (DPC). Receptors originate from a young woman with alopecia areata. Some clones in this sample may be carry-over from other donors' samples.

Concerning this clonotype: A much larger clone lies one base from this, so it may be a read error. The chain combines TRBV29-1 with TRBJ1-4, with D perhaps TRBD1 (5 bases). The germline V gene encodes CDR1 SQVTM and CDR2 ANQGSEA. V dropped 6 bases and J dropped 4 bases, with 12 bases sitting between them. The length of the CDR3 is 13 residues. CDR3 bases: TGCAGCGTAGGACATCCGCGTAATGAAAAACTGTTTTTT. This sequence encodes CSVGHPRNEKLFF.

This clonotype was detected a few times. The CDR3 nucleotides are TGTGCCAGCAGCCTACCGGGACTAGCGGGGGAATCCTACAATGAGCAGTTCTTC. Amino acids: CASSLPGLAGESYNEQFF. This sequence joins TRBV5-5 and TRBJ2-1; 14 bases line up with TRBD2. Losses at the gene ends were 4 bases for V and 1 base for J; bases not matched to a gene: 7. This CDR3 comprises 18 residues. Per the germline V gene, CDR1 is SGHKS and CDR2 is YYEKEE (reference sequence).

Ten or more counts support this clonotype. The rearrangement uses TRBV12-3 or TRBV12-4 and TRBJ2-3; 10 bases are shared with TRBD2. The CDR3 consists of 15 residues. V trimming: 2 bases; J trimming: 6 bases; junction bases outside the gene matches: 5. DNA for the CDR3: TGTGCCAGCAGTTTACTTGTTAGCGGGGGGGATACGCAGTATTTT. It translates to CASSLLVSGGDTQYF.

This clonotype was recorded many times. The rearrangement uses TRBV12-3 or TRBV12-4 and TRBJ2-3; D is perhaps TRBD1 or TRBD2 (5 bases each). With 3 bases removed from V and 6 bases from J, the gap between germline ends came to 13 bases. This CDR3 is 14 amino acids long. CDR3 amino acids: CASSFLDGADTQYF. CDR3 nucleotides: TGTGCCAGCAGTTTTCTTGACGGGGCGGATACGCAGTATTTT.

The rearrangement uses TRBV6-2 or TRBV6-3 and TRBJ2-7, with 8 positions matching TRBD1. Germline V lookup: CDR1 MNHEY, CDR2 SVGEGT. The CDR3 covers 15 residues. V lost 8 bases and J lost 3; bases outside the gene matches: 12. CDR3 protein: CASASRGTGLYEQYF. The CDR3 region has the DNA TGTGCCAGCGCCTCACGCGGGACAGGTCTCTACGAGCAGTACTTC.

The rearrangement links TRBV9 to TRBJ2-4; the match to TRBD2 covers 7 bases. The CDR3 has 17 residues. CDR1 is SGDLS and CDR2 is YYNGEE in the germline V gene. The V and J ends lost 3 bases and 6 bases, in that order; junction bases with no gene match: 15. The CDR3 sequence: CASSGGGTGTTLNIQYF. In nucleotides, the CDR3 is TGTGCCAGCAGCGGGGGGGGGACCGGGACTACCTTAAACATTCAGTACTTC. Full variable domain (outside the CDR3, taken from reference TRBV9 and TRBJ2-4): DSGVTQTPKHLITATGQRVTLRCSPRSGDLSVYWYQQSLDQGLQFLIQYYNGEERAKGNILERFSAQQFPDLHSELNLSSLELGDSALYFCASSGGGTGTTLNIQYFGAGTRLSVL.

This clonotype was detected many times. V usage is TRBV5-1 and J usage is TRBJ1-1; the D gene is possibly TRBD1 (5 bases). Deletions cut 0 bases from V and 5 bases from J, with 11 bases between. The germline CDR1 and CDR2 sequences are SGHRS and YFSETQ. The CDR3 contains 14 residues. CDR3 residues: CASSLVQGETEAFF. The CDR3 DNA follows: TGCGCCAGCAGCTTGGTTCAGGGCGAGACTGAAGCTTTCTTT. Drawing the rest from reference TRBV5-1 and TRBJ1-1, the complete variable domain is KAGVTQTPRYLIKTRGQQVTLSCSPISGHRSVSWYQQTPGQGLQFLFEYFSETQRNKGNFPGRFSGRQFSNSRSEMNVSTLELGDSALYLCASSLVQGETEAFFGQGTRLTVV.

The chain carries TRBV29-1 and TRBJ1-1; TRBD1 aligns across 11 bases. The CDR3 contains 12 residues. Germline V lookup: CDR1 SQVTM, CDR2 ANQGSEA. Unmatched junction bases numbered 3, after V lost 7 bases and J lost 5 bases. The CDR3: CSAGTGGTEAFF. CDR3 DNA: TGCAGCGCTGGGACAGGGGGGACTGAAGCTTTCTTT. The full variable domain, completed using reference TRBV29-1 and TRBJ1-1, is SAVISQKPSRDICQRGTSLTIQCQVDSQVTMMFWYRQQPGQSLTLIATANQGSEATYESGFVIDKFPISRPNLTFSTLTVSNMSPEDSSIYLCSAGTGGTEAFFGQGTRLTVV.

Many counts were recorded for this clonotype. The gene calls are TRBV2 and TRBJ2-4; possibly TRBD1 for D (6 bases). The CDR3 is 14 amino acids. Trimming stripped 1 base from V and 6 bases from J, with 10 bases between. Germline V lookup: CDR1 SNHLY, CDR2 FYNNEI. In nucleotides, the CDR3 is TGTGCCAGCAGTGAAGTGGGGGCGGGAAACATTCAGTACTTC. It yields the protein CASSEVGAGNIQYF.

The chain couples TRBV6-1 to TRBJ1-4, with 9 bases matching TRBD1. CDR1 is MNHNS and CDR2 is SASEGT in the germline V gene. V shed 3 bases and J 4 bases; nucleotides not matched to a gene: 3. CDR3 length: 15 amino acids. In nucleotides, the CDR3 is TGTGCCAGCAGTGATCAGACAGGGGGTAATGAAAAACTGTTTTTT. Amino acid sequence: CASSDQTGGNEKLFF.

This clonotype was detected ten times or more. CDR3 protein: CSVVIMDRGTGELFF. The DNA of the CDR3 is TGCAGCGTTGTGATTATGGACAGGGGAACCGGGGAGCTGTTTTTT. This sequence joins TRBV29-1 and TRBJ2-2, with 9 nucleotides matching TRBD1. The germline V gene has CDR1 SQVTM and CDR2 ANQGSEA. This CDR3 is built from 15 residues. J lost 5 bases, V lost 4 bases, and 8 bases had no gene match.

This chain connects TRBV19 to TRBJ1-4, with 9 bases that match TRBD1. Germline CDR1 and CDR2: LNHDA and SQIVND (reference sequence). With V trimmed by 5 bases and J by 5 bases, 6 bases remained unmatched. There are 15 residues in the CDR3. CDR3 coding DNA: TGTGCCAGTAGTGCTTCGACAGGGGGGAATGAAAAACTGTTTTTT. Its protein is CASSASTGGNEKLFF.

This clonotype was found many times. V gene TRBV7-9 combines with J gene TRBJ2-3; tentatively, D is TRBD2 (8 bases). The CDR3 runs to 15 residues. Germline CDR1 SEHNR, CDR2 FQNEAQ (reference sequence). Trimming took 8 bases from V and 0 from J, leaving 15 bases between them. CDR3 DNA: TGTGCCAGCGAGGGGGCGGGGGGCAGCACAGATACGCAGTATTTT. Protein sequence: CASEGAGGSTDTQYF.

The sample holds many counts of this clonotype. This chain joins TRBV4-2 and TRBJ1-4; possible D gene TRBD1, 6 bases. Trimming pared 3 bases from V and 2 bases from J, leaving 7 bases between. The CDR3 is 14 amino acids. CDR1 and CDR2 (germline): LGHNA, YNFKEQ. CDR3 nucleotides: TGTGCCAGCAGCCAGGACAGCACTAATGAAAAACTGTTTTTT. Its protein is CASSQDSTNEKLFF.

This clonotype was seen ten or more times. V gene TRBV2 combines with J gene TRBJ2-5, with D perhaps matching TRBD1 (6 bases). Germline V gene sequence: CDR1 SNHLY, CDR2 FYNNEI. The CDR3 loop spans 13 amino acids. V was cut by 5 bases and J by 3 bases, with 10 bases left in between. CDR3 in amino acids: CASSRDRKETQYF. The DNA of the CDR3 is TGTGCCAGCAGTAGAGACAGGAAAGAGACCCAGTACTTC.

This clonotype was observed many times. V usage is TRBV9 and J usage is TRBJ1-6, with 7 positions matching TRBD1. V lost 2 bases to trimming and J lost 10 bases; unmatched junction nucleotides: 9. The length of the CDR3 is 15 residues. Germline CDR1 is SGDLS and CDR2 is YYNGEE. For the CDR3, the DNA is TGTGCCAGCAGCGTCGTTGACAGGGCCGGGTCACCCCTCCACTTT. Protein product: CASSVVDRAGSPLHF.

In this sample, this clonotype turned up many times. The V call is TRBV3-1, the J call TRBJ1-1, with 8 bases aligning to TRBD1. V lost 1 base, J lost 6 bases, and 7 bases stayed unmatched. The CDR3 has 15 residues. CDR1 LGHDT and CDR2 YNNKEL come from the germline V gene (reference sequence). CDR3 sequence: CASSQGGRGLAEAFF. CDR3 in DNA: TGTGCCAGCAGCCAAGGGGGCAGGGGGCTTGCTGAAGCTTTCTTT.

In its sample, this clonotype was seen many times. The CDR3 DNA sequence: TGCGCCAGCAGCTCAGGACGGACAACTAATGAAAAACTGTTTTTT. Encoded protein: CASSSGRTTNEKLFF. The V call is TRBV5-1, the J call TRBJ1-4; D is unclear. CDR1 SGHRS and CDR2 YFSETQ come from the germline V gene. CDR3 length: 15 residues. Trimming took 3 bases from V and 0 from J, leaving 9 bases between them.

This clonotype was seen repeatedly, ten times or more. The V gene is TRBV29-1, the J gene TRBJ2-7; 12 positions agree with TRBD1. V dropped 4 bases and J dropped 5; count of bases not matched to a gene: 9. Looked up from germline, CDR1 is SQVTM and CDR2 is ANQGSEA. The CDR3 contains 15 residues. The CDR3 sequence: CSVGTAGTGGHEQYF. CDR3 in DNA: TGCAGCGTTGGAACTGCCGGGACAGGGGGCCACGAGCAGTACTTC.

The table lists this clonotype with many counts. The V gene is TRBV24-1, the J gene TRBJ1-5; D gene uncertain. CDR1 is KGHDR, CDR2 SFDVKD, per germline. Trimming removed 2 bases at V and 7 bases at J, with 17 bases between. The CDR3 consists of 16 residues. CDR3 in DNA: TGTGCCACCAGTGATTCACGCACCGGAGAGGGCCAGCCCCAGCATTTT. It is translated as CATSDSRTGEGQPQHF.

By frequency in the sample, this clonotype is medium-sized. The chain couples TRBV20-1 to TRBJ1-5; tentatively, D is TRBD1 (5 bases). The germline V gene has CDR1 DFQATT and CDR2 SNEGSKA (reference sequence). The CDR3 loop spans 15 amino acids. The V end lost 0 bases, the J end lost 0 bases, and 9 bases lay between the germline ends. The CDR3 region is CSARDPGLSNQPQHF. The CDR3 region has the DNA TGCAGTGCTAGAGATCCAGGGCTTAGCAATCAGCCCCAGCATTTT.

In its sample, this clonotype was seen a few times. This chain joins TRBV29-1 and TRBJ1-1, with D tentatively TRBD1 (6 bases). The CDR3 spans 13 residues. The germline V and J ends were trimmed by 2 bases and 3 bases, with 10 bases remaining between them. Germline loops: CDR1 SQVTM, CDR2 ANQGSEA. CDR3 loop: CSVERTVDTEAFF. The CDR3 region has the DNA TGCAGCGTTGAACGGACAGTGGACACTGAAGCTTTCTTT.

This clonotype was counted a few times. The rearrangement uses TRBV12-3 or TRBV12-4 and TRBJ1-2; D unclear. V lost 3 bases and J 7 bases, leaving 12 bases between the germline ends. The CDR3 runs to 13 residues. The CDR3 is CASSFPNKGGYTF. Here the CDR3 DNA reads TGTGCCAGCAGTTTCCCGAATAAAGGTGGCTACACCTTC.

This clonotype was seen a handful of times. The rearrangement links TRBV12-3 or TRBV12-4 to TRBJ2-6, with 7 bases matching TRBD1. V dropped 6 bases and J dropped 0; count of bases not matched to a gene: 14. This CDR3 contains 19 residues. The chain's CDR3 is CASRPFTGDTFSGANVLTF. The CDR3 coding sequence is TGTGCCAGCAGACCCTTTACAGGGGACACGTTCTCTGGGGCCAACGTCCTGACTTTC.

The V and J genes are TRBV11-2 and TRBJ2-7, with TRBD1 identical over 9 bases. The germline gives CDR1 SGHAT, CDR2 FQNNGV. V lost 0 bases, J lost 9 bases, and 9 bases stayed unmatched. CDR3 length equals 15 residues. CDR3: CASSLDRTGGVGQYF. The CDR3, as DNA: TGTGCCAGCAGCTTAGATCGTACAGGGGGCGTTGGGCAGTACTTC.

Ten or more counts support this clonotype. This sequence joins TRBV2 and TRBJ1-3; no reliable D call. Trimming took 6 bases from V and 0 from J, leaving 12 bases between them. Germline CDR1 reads SNHLY; CDR2 reads FYNNEI. The length of the CDR3 is 15 residues. The CDR3 loop is CASRGGRSSGNTIYF. The CDR3 DNA reads as TGTGCCAGCAGGGGTGGACGGAGCTCTGGAAACACCATATATTTT.

This clonotype was seen ten or more times. The V call is TRBV25-1, the J call TRBJ1-1; D gene unclear. The V gene lost 8 bases and the J gene lost 2 bases, with 9 bases spanning the gap. This CDR3 spans 12 amino acids. From germline, CDR1 is MGHDK and CDR2 SYGVNS. The CDR3 loop reads CASRDGNTEAFF. The CDR3 DNA reads as TGTGCCAGCCGCGACGGTAACACTGAAGCTTTCTTT.

This clonotype was recorded many times. The chain carries TRBV27 and TRBJ2-7; possibly TRBD2 for D (6 bases). Trimming cost V 3 bases and J 5 bases, with 8 bases left between them. Per germline, CDR1 MNHEY and CDR2 SMNVEV (reference sequence). The CDR3 spans 12 residues. The CDR3 reads CASSFRGNEQYF. The DNA for the CDR3 is TGTGCCAGCAGTTTTCGGGGGAACGAGCAGTACTTC.

This clonotype appeared a few times. This sequence joins TRBV6-6 and TRBJ2-1; possibly TRBD2 for D (7 bases). The V end was cut by 2 bases, the J end by 5 bases, with 16 bases between. CDR1 is MNHNY and CDR2 is SVGAGI in the germline V gene (reference sequence). CDR3 length: 16 residues. This CDR3 is CASSYPPGGLNNEQFF. As DNA, the CDR3 is TGTGCCAGCAGTTACCCCCCCGGGGGGCTGAACAATGAGCAGTTCTTC.